This T cell receptor beta chain was profiled in a study of molecular identifiers for immune sequencing clone quantification. Study-wide background: Naive CD8 RNA (roughly 18,000 or 92,000 cells) was divided into five aliquots, with four sequenced.

In this sample, this clonotype turned up many times. The antigen remains undetermined. Study-level results: Beyond 20 RNA copies, clones held over 98% of effector molecules, compared with under 1% in naive cells. Spike-in Jurkat TCR RNA from a single cell reportedly registered among about 1 million naive cells.

The CDR3 consists of 14 residues. Germline V lookup: CDR1 MNHEY, CDR2 SVGAGI. Deletions cut 2 bases from V and 4 bases from J, with 8 bases between. Methods described previously were used for bulk TCR libraries, and listed TCR primers were applied. TCRdb independently ran MiXCR on the PCR reads; one entry per CDR3 protein. This table has just under 650,000 distinct CDR3 sequences, 15% to 20% appearing once. The sequenced sample consisted of naive CD8+ T cells from blood, with Jurkat cell RNA spiked in. As to subset: FACS-sorted CD8+CD4-CCR7+CD45RA+ naive T cells. The source is a human donor in good health. Some libraries in this study had Jurkat cell RNA spiked in. This chain uses TRBV6-5 with TRBJ1-4; no definite D call. In DNA, the CDR3 is TGTGCCAGCAGTTACCGGACCGATAATGAAAAACTGTTTTTT. Residues: CASSYRTDNEKLFF.